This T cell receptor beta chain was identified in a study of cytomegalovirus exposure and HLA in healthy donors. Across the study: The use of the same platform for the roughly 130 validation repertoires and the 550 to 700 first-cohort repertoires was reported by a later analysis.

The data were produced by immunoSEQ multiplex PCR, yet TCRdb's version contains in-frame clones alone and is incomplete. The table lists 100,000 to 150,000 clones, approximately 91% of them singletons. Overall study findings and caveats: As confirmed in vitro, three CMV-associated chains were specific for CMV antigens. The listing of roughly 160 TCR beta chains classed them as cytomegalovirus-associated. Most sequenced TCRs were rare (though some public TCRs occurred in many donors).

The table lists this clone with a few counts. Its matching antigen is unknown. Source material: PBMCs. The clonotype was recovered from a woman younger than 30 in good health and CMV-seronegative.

CDR3 in amino acids: CASSSYRDRTQGYTF. The CDR3 coding sequence is TGTGCCAGCAGCTCCTACCGGGACAGGACACAAGGCTACACCTTC. This sequence joins TRBV7-2 and TRBJ1-2; 8 bases are a match to TRBD1. The germline CDR1 and CDR2 sequences are SGHTA and FQGNSA. This CDR3 comprises 15 residues. Trimming took 4 bases from V and 8 from J; bases not matched to a gene: 12. Full variable domain (missing parts from reference TRBV7-2 and TRBJ1-2): GAGVSQSPSNKVTEKGKDVELRCDPISGHTALYWYRQSLGQGLEFLIYFQGNSAPDKSGLPSDRFSAERTGGSVSTLTIQRTQQEDSAVYLCASSSYRDRTQGYTFGSGTRLTVV.